These 23 T cell receptor beta chains were all obtained from the same sample, sequenced in a study of T cell responses to AZD1222 COVID-19 vaccine. This table comes from immunoSEQ multiplex PCR, and its TCRdb copy is limited to in-frame clones, with some not included. Among 110,000 or so clones listed, approximately 90% were seen once. Source: peripheral blood, taken 28 days after the second AZD1222 dose. These TCRs come from an adult who received the AZD1222 COVID-19 vaccine.

The genes are TRBV28 and TRBJ1-5; 7 bases align to TRBD1. Germline V lookup: CDR1 MDHEN, CDR2 SYDVKM. This CDR3 region has 15 residues. Trimming at V came to 5 bases and at J to 6 bases, leaving 10 bases not matched to a gene. The CDR3 sequence: CASSPWTGRGQPQHF. CDR3 nucleotide sequence: TGTGCCAGCAGTCCGTGGACAGGACGGGGTCAGCCCCAGCATTTT.

This clone showed up just once. This rearrangement joins TRBV18 to TRBJ2-3; unclear D gene. This CDR3 has 15 amino acids. Germline lookup yields CDR1 KGHSH and CDR2 LQKENI. Trimming shortened V by 4 bases and J by 0 bases, and 11 bases separated the two germline ends. The CDR3 nucleotides read TGTGCCAGCTCACTTTCCAGCCTGAGCACAGATACGCAGTATTTT. The encoded protein is CASSLSSLSTDTQYF.

The sample holds one count of this clone. The chain joins TRBV10-2 to TRBJ2-3; 7 positions match TRBD2. With V trimmed by 3 bases and J by 5 bases, 8 bases remained unmatched. Germline-derived CDR1 and CDR2 are WSHSY and SAAADI. There are 15 residues in the CDR3. In nucleotides, the CDR3 is TGCGCCAGCAGTGATGGGCGGGAGATGGGAGATACGCAGTATTTT. Translation: CASSDGREMGDTQYF.

V and J are TRBV6-2 or TRBV6-3 and TRBJ2-1, with TRBD2 matching 13 bases. There are 18 residues in the CDR3. V lost 5 bases to trimming and J lost 3 bases; unmatched junction nucleotides: 10. Germline CDR1 is MNHEY and CDR2 is SVGEGT. The CDR3 is CASSKLTSGRVNYNEQFF. The CDR3 coding sequence is TGTGCCAGCAGTAAGCTCACTAGCGGGAGGGTGAACTACAATGAGCAGTTCTTC.

The table lists this clone with a few counts. The chain couples TRBV19 to TRBJ1-6; D perhaps matches TRBD1 (6 bases). Per germline, CDR1 LNHDA and CDR2 SQIVND (reference sequence). The V and J ends lost 7 bases and 8 bases respectively, with 18 bases between them. CDR3 length: 15 amino acids. The CDR3 DNA is TGTGCCAGTACCAAAGCATCAGGGGCGCATTCACCCCTCCACTTT. Protein: CASTKASGAHSPLHF.

The chain uses TRBV5-1 and TRBJ2-1; TRBD2 agrees at 8 bases. Looked up from germline, CDR1 is SGHRS and CDR2 is YFSETQ. V was pared by 2 bases and J by 1 base, with 2 bases of the junction left unmatched. The CDR3 covers 15 residues. The CDR3 region is CASSFTSGSYNEQFF. CDR3 DNA: TGCGCCAGCAGCTTCACTAGCGGTTCCTACAATGAGCAGTTCTTC.

The chain combines TRBV5-6 with TRBJ2-1; 11 bases fit TRBD2. Trimming took 0 bases from V and 4 from J; bases not matched to a gene: 6. The germline V gene has CDR1 SGHDT and CDR2 YYEEEE. The length of the CDR3 is 17 residues. The CDR3 sequence is CASSLAGSGGGYNEQFF. The CDR3 nucleotides read TGTGCCAGCAGCTTGGCGGGTAGCGGGGGGGGATACAATGAGCAGTTCTTC.

The V call is TRBV30, the J call TRBJ1-4; D gene unclear. Germline V gene sequence: CDR1 GTSNPN, CDR2 SVGIG (reference sequence). V was clipped by 4 bases and J by 0 bases, with 12 bases between them. The CDR3 is 15 amino acids. The CDR3 here is CAWNGWGTTNEKLFF. The CDR3 DNA follows: TGTGCCTGGAATGGTTGGGGAACAACTAATGAAAAACTGTTTTTT.

The chain combines TRBV30 with TRBJ1-5; no clear D. The CDR3 totals 14 residues. CDR1 and CDR2 from the germline V gene are GTSNPN and SVGIG (reference sequence). The V end was cut by 1 base, the J end by 0 bases, with 7 bases between. DNA of the CDR3: TGTGCCTGGAGTGCCCTGTATAGCAATCAGCCCCAGCATTTT. Protein product: CAWSALYSNQPQHF.

The chain carries TRBV16 and TRBJ2-5, with a tentative D call TRBD2 (6 bases). Deletions cut 1 base from V and 3 bases from J, with 12 bases between. Germline assignment: CDR1 KGHSY and CDR2 FQNENV. There are 15 residues in the CDR3. This CDR3 reads CASSQYVEGKETQYF. Here the CDR3 DNA reads TGTGCCAGCAGCCAATACGTGGAGGGTAAAGAGACCCAGTACTTC.

V and J are TRBV30 and TRBJ1-2; 8 nucleotides agree with TRBD1. Germline assignment: CDR1 GTSNPN and CDR2 SVGIG (reference sequence). This CDR3 is 15 amino acids long. Losses at the gene ends were 0 bases for V and 4 bases for J; bases not matched to a gene: 7. The CDR3 here is CAWSVLLTGGYGYTF. Here the CDR3 DNA reads TGTGCCTGGAGTGTACTGCTTACAGGGGGCTATGGCTACACCTTC.

This clone was seen once. The chain recombines TRBV5-8 with TRBJ1-5; no reliable D call. CDR1 and CDR2 from the germline V gene are SGHTS and YDEGEE. V shed 1 base and J shed 3 bases, with 11 bases lying between them. This CDR3 contains 15 residues. The CDR3 DNA reads TGTGCCAGCAGCTTGCGGGGATCCGCCAATCAGCCCCAGCATTTT. This encodes CASSLRGSANQPQHF.

V usage is TRBV6-5 and J usage is TRBJ2-7; the D gene is possibly TRBD2 (5 bases). The germline CDR1 and CDR2 sequences are MNHEY and SVGAGI. V gave up 6 bases and J gave up 0 bases, with 12 bases separating them. This CDR3 region has 14 residues. CDR3 amino acids: CASRRTGSSYEQYF. The CDR3 DNA reads TGTGCCAGCAGACGGACGGGGAGCTCCTACGAGCAGTACTTC.

This clone occurred a few times. This rearrangement joins TRBV19 to TRBJ2-7; TRBD1 or TRBD2 may be the D gene (5 bases each). Germline CDR1 is LNHDA and CDR2 is SQIVND (reference sequence). The V end was cut by 5 bases, the J end by 4 bases, with 12 bases between. CDR3 length: 13 residues. In DNA, the CDR3 is TGTGCCAGTAGTTCGAAGGGACCGTACGAGCAGTACTTC. Translating it yields CASSSKGPYEQYF. The full variable domain, with the rest looked up from reference TRBV19 and TRBJ2-7, is DGGITQSPKYLFRKEGQNVTLSCEQNLNHDAMYWYRQDPGQGLRLIYYSQIVNDFQKGDIAEGYSVSREKKESFPLTVTSAQKNPTAFYLCASSSKGPYEQYFGPGTRLTVT.

The V call is TRBV6-2 or TRBV6-3, the J call TRBJ2-1; tentatively, D is TRBD2 (5 bases). Germline V gene sequence: CDR1 MNHEY, CDR2 SVGEGT. V was trimmed by 2 bases and J by 3 bases, leaving 8 bases between them. There are 14 residues in the CDR3. Written as DNA, the CDR3 is TGTGCCAGCAGTTACCGAGGGTTCTACAATGAGCAGTTCTTC. Its translation is CASSYRGFYNEQFF.

V is TRBV28 and J is TRBJ1-2, with 8 bases aligning to TRBD1. This CDR3 comprises 14 residues. Germline CDR1 MDHEN, CDR2 SYDVKM. The junction had 7 bases not matched to a gene; V was cut back by 4 bases and J by 6 bases. The chain's CDR3 is CASSSPDRVHGYTF. The DNA for the CDR3 is TGTGCCAGCAGTTCCCCGGACAGGGTCCATGGCTACACCTTC.

J is TRBJ1-5 and V is TRBV7-2; the D is unclear. The length of the CDR3 is 16 residues. CDR1 is SGHTA and CDR2 is FQGNSA in the germline V gene. Deletions cut 1 base from V and 3 bases from J, with 13 bases between. In DNA, the CDR3 is TGTGCCAGCAGCTTAGGGAGTCAGATTTACAATCAGCCCCAGCATTTT. It encodes CASSLGSQIYNQPQHF.

J is TRBJ1-2 and V is TRBV28; unclear D gene. This CDR3 comprises 14 residues. V dropped 5 bases and J dropped 6 bases, with 16 bases sitting between them. From germline, CDR1 is MDHEN and CDR2 SYDVKM. The DNA of the CDR3 is TGTGCCAGCAGTGTACTGCAAATAAGAGATGGCTACACCTTC. This encodes CASSVLQIRDGYTF.

The chain is built from TRBV12-3 or TRBV12-4 and TRBJ1-2; 7 bases agree with TRBD1. The CDR3 runs 13 residues. The V gene end was trimmed by 6 bases and the J gene end by 4 bases; junction bases not matched to a gene: 5. This chain's CDR3 is CASSPGQFYGYTF. The CDR3 nucleotides are TGTGCCAGCAGCCCGGGACAGTTCTATGGCTACACCTTC.

The chain combines TRBV10-2 with TRBJ2-7; no definite D call. Trimming cost V 1 base and J 2 bases, with 3 bases left between them. The CDR3 is 12 residues long. The germline CDR1 and CDR2 sequences are WSHSY and SAAADI. The DNA for the CDR3 is TGCGCCAGCAGTGAGTGGGCCTACGAGCAGTACTTC. Translated: CASSEWAYEQYF.

This chain links TRBV12-5 with TRBJ2-7; D remains unclear. There are 9 residues in the CDR3. Trimming pared 4 bases from V and 6 bases from J, leaving 1 base between. Germline CDR1 is LGHNT and CDR2 is FRNRAP. The CDR3 region is CASGSEQYF. Here the CDR3 DNA reads TGTGCTAGTGGTTCCGAGCAGTACTTC.

The gene calls are TRBV5-1 and TRBJ2-2; 10 positions match TRBD1. CDR3 length: 16 residues. CDR1 SGHRS and CDR2 YFSETQ come from the germline V gene. With 0 bases clipped from V and 3 bases from J, the junction kept 2 bases outside the gene matches. The CDR3 sequence is CASSLGQGADTGELFF. The DNA of the CDR3 is TGCGCCAGCAGCTTGGGACAGGGGGCAGACACCGGGGAGCTGTTTTTT.

The rearrangement joins TRBV19 to TRBJ1-5; perhaps TRBD1 as D (5 bases). Trimming removed 5 bases at V and 7 bases at J, with 15 bases between. CDR1 and CDR2 from the germline V gene are LNHDA and SQIVND (reference sequence). CDR3 length: 14 amino acids. The CDR3 region is CASSPGRDLQPQHF. Here the CDR3 DNA reads TGTGCCAGTAGTCCCGGACGGGACCTCCAGCCCCAGCATTTT. Filled out from reference TRBV19 and TRBJ1-5, the complete variable domain reads DGGITQSPKYLFRKEGQNVTLSCEQNLNHDAMYWYRQDPGQGLRLIYYSQIVNDFQKGDIAEGYSVSREKKESFPLTVTSAQKNPTAFYLCASSPGRDLQPQHFGDGTRLSIL.